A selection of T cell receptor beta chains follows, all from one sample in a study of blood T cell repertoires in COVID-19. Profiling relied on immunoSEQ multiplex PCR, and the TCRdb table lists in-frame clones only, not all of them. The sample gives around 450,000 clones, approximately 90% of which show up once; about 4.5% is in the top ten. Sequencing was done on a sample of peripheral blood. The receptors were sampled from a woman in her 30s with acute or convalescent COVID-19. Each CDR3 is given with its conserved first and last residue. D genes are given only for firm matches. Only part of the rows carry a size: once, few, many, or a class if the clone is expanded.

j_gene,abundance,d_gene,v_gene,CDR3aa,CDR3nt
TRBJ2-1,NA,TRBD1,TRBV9,CASSGRGDRGLGEQFF,TGTGCCAGCAGTGGTAGAGGGGACAGGGGGCTTGGTGAGCAGTTCTTC
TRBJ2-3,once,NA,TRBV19,CASSITGLGWTDTQYF,TGTGCCAGTAGTATTACAGGGTTGGGGTGGACAGATACGCAGTATTTT
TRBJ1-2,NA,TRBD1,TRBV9,CASSQGTGVNGYTF,TGTGCCAGCAGCCAAGGGACAGGGGTTAATGGCTACACCTTC
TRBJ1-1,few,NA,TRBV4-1,CASSPQDGNTEAFF,TGCGCCAGCAGCCCACAGGACGGGAACACTGAAGCTTTCTTT
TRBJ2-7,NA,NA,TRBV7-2,CASSLDRLYEQYF,TGTGCCAGCAGCTTAGATCGTCTCTACGAGCAGTACTTC
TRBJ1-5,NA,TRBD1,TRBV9,CASSRDQGAAQPQHF,TGTGCCAGCAGCCGAGACCAGGGGGCGGCTCAGCCCCAGCATTTT
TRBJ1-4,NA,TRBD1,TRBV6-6,CASRGNRGKNEKLFF,TGTGCCAGCAGGGGGAACAGGGGGAAAAATGAAAAACTGTTTTTT
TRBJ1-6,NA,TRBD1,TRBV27,CASSFYRGVESPLHF,TGTGCCAGCAGTTTCTACAGGGGTGTCGAATCACCCCTCCACTTT
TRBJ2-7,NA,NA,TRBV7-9,CASSSAVSYEQYF,TGTGCCAGCAGTTCGGCGGTTTCCTACGAGCAGTACTTC
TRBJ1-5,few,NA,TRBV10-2,CASRRTGSDQPQHF,TGCGCCAGCAGACGTACAGGGAGTGATCAGCCCCAGCATTTT
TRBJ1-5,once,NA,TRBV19,CASALRGPGNQPQHF,TGTGCCAGTGCGCTCAGGGGCCCCGGCAATCAGCCCCAGCATTTT
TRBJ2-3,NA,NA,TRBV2,CASRLQGGDTQYF,TGTGCCAGCAGACTACAAGGGGGAGATACGCAGTATTTT
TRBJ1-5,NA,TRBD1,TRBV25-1,CASSGDRAGIGNQPQHF,TGTGCCAGCAGTGGGGACAGAGCAGGGATAGGCAATCAGCCCCAGCATTTT
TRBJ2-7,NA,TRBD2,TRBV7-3,CASSFLAGGLQDF,TGTGCCAGCAGCTTTCTAGCGGGGGGGCTACAAGACTTC
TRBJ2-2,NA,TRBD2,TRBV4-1,CASSVGGINTGELFF,TGCGCCAGCAGCGTGGGAGGGATAAACACCGGGGAGCTGTTTTTT
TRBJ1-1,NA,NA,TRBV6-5,CASSGSKGLNTEAFF,TGTGCCAGCAGCGGATCGAAGGGGTTGAACACTGAAGCTTTCTTT
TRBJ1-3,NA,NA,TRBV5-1,CASSVFGPISGNTIYF,TGCGCCAGCAGCGTCTTCGGTCCCATCTCTGGAAACACCATATATTTT
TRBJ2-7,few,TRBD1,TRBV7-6,CASSLGTGGSNEQYF,TGTGCCAGCAGCTTAGGGACAGGGGGTAGCAACGAGCAGTACTTC
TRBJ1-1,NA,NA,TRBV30,CAWTVGRGNTEAFF,TGTGCCTGGACCGTGGGGAGGGGGAACACTGAAGCTTTCTTT
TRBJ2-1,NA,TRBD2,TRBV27,CASSPGGTYNEQFF,TGTGCCAGCTCTCCCGGGGGGACCTACAATGAGCAGTTCTTC
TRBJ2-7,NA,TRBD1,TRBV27,CASSYSGGSYEQYF,TGTGCCAGCAGTTACTCAGGGGGCTCGTACGAGCAGTACTTC
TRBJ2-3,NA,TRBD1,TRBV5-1,CASSHTGADTQYF,TGCGCCAGCAGTCACACAGGGGCAGATACGCAGTATTTT
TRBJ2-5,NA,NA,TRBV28,CASSKNQGNSETQYF,TGTGCCAGCAGTAAGAACCAGGGTAATTCAGAGACCCAGTACTTC
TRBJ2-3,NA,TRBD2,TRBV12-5,CASGLVLRGGSTDTQYF,TGTGCTAGTGGTTTGGTGTTGCGGGGGGGAAGCACAGATACGCAGTATTTT
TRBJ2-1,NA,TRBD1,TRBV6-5,CASSFLTGQFNEQFF,TGTGCCAGCAGTTTCCTAACGGGACAGTTCAATGAGCAGTTCTTC
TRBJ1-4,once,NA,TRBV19,CASSTTGLANEKLFF,TGTGCCAGTAGTACTACAGGGTTGGCTAATGAAAAACTGTTTTTT
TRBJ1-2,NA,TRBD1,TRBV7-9,CASSLGRTGDYGYTF,TGTGCCAGCAGCTTAGGTCGGACAGGGGACTATGGCTACACCTTC
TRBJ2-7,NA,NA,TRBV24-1,CATSDANEQYF,TGTGCCACCAGTGATGCGAACGAGCAGTACTTC
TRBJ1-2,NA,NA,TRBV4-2,CASSQETGGDGYTF,TGTGCCAGCAGCCAAGAGACGGGGGGGGACGGCTACACCTTC
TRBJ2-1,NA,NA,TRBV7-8,CASSLAETAYNEQFF,TGTGCCAGCAGCTTAGCGGAGACAGCTTACAATGAGCAGTTCTTC
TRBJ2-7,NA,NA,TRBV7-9,CASSFGHSGTYYEQYF,TGTGCCAGCAGCTTTGGTCACTCGGGGACTTACTACGAGCAGTACTTC
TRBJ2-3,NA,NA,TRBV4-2,CASSQVYRGSTDTQYF,TGTGCCAGCAGCCAAGTTTATCGGGGTAGCACAGATACGCAGTATTTT
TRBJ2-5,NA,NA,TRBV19,CASSIDAQVQETQYF,TGTGCCAGTAGTATAGATGCCCAGGTTCAAGAGACCCAGTACTTC
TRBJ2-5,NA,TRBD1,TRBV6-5,CASSGGQDERETQYF,TGTGCCAGCAGCGGGGGACAGGACGAACGAGAGACCCAGTACTTC
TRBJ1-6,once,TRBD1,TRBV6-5,CASSPGQGGHSPLHF,TGTGCCAGCAGCCCAGGACAGGGGGGTCATTCACCCCTCCACTTT
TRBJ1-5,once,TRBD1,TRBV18,CASSPGQGEDQPQHF,TGTGCCAGCTCACCTGGACAGGGGGAAGATCAGCCCCAGCATTTT
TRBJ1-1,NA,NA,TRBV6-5,CASSPGPFVNTEAFF,TGTGCCAGCAGCCCAGGGCCGTTCGTGAACACTGAAGCTTTCTTT
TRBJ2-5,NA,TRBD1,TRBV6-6,CASSSRQGGETQYF,TGTGCCAGCAGTTCCAGACAGGGTGGGGAGACCCAGTACTTC
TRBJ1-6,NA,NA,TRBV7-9,CASSFKGGGNSPLHF,TGTGCCAGCAGCTTCAAAGGCGGGGGTAATTCACCCCTCCACTTT
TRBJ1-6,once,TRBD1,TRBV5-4,CASSSGQGVVPLHF,TGTGCCAGCAGCTCGGGACAGGGGGTTGTACCCCTCCACTTT
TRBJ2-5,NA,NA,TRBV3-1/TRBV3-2,CASSQDNRALGQETQYF,TGTGCCAGCAGCCAAGACAACAGGGCCCTGGGACAAGAGACCCAGTACTTC
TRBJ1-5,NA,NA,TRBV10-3,CAISESAGAGNQPQHF,TGTGCCATCAGTGAGTCGGCAGGGGCGGGCAATCAGCCCCAGCATTTT
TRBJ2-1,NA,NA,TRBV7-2,CASSHTVRESYNEQFF,TGTGCCAGCAGCCATACGGTTCGGGAATCCTACAATGAGCAGTTCTTC
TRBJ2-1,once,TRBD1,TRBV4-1,CASSQARDRSSYNEQFF,TGCGCCAGCAGCCAAGCGCGGGACAGGAGCTCCTACAATGAGCAGTTCTTC
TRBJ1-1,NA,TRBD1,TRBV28,CASSRGDRGNTEAFF,TGTGCCAGCTCCAGGGGGGACAGGGGGAACACTGAAGCTTTCTTT
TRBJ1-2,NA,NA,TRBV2,CASSEQQGDATGGYTF,TGTGCCAGCAGTGAACAACAGGGTGACGCTACAGGGGGCTACACCTTC